This T cell receptor beta chain derives from a study of T cells after yellow fever vaccination. A single record per CDR3 protein comes from TCRdb applying MiXCR to the 5' RACE reads. Of about 340,000 distinct CDR3 sequences in the sample, approximately 9% were seen once. The germline V gene encodes CDR1 MNHEY and CDR2 SVGAGI. Trimming took off 2 bases at V and 4 bases at J, with 12 bases between the two ends. This CDR3 spans 15 amino acids. This clonotype was recorded a few times. Sequencing was performed on PBMCs, taken on the day of the first yellow fever vaccination. The V call is TRBV6-5, the J call TRBJ2-4, with D perhaps TRBD1 (5 bases). The sequence was collected from a man younger than 30 who received the YFV17D yellow fever vaccine. The CDR3 spells CASSYGLQEKNIQYF. Here the CDR3 DNA reads TGTGCCAGCAGTTACGGCTTACAGGAGAAAAACATTCAGTACTTC.